This TCR beta chain was recovered during a study of blood T cells in healthy people across ages. Study information: About one barcoded beta molecule was captured per two T cells (by template switching).

This clonotype has more than one count but fewer than ten. A much more abundant neighbour one base away suggests this may be a read error. Primers used in a second PCR of roughly 6 to 12 cycles were a sample-barcoded 5' primer and a J-beta primer mix. Using its own MiXCR run on the 5' RACE reads, TCRdb lists one record per CDR3 protein. The sample lists about 700,000 distinct CDR3 sequences; about a third were seen once. There are 11 residues in the CDR3. The germline CDR1 and CDR2 sequences are SGHTA and FQGNSA. This TCR derives from an elderly woman in good health. The sequencing sample was made of blood. The chain couples TRBV7-2 to TRBJ1-6; no clear D gene. CDR3 nucleotides: TGTGCCAGCAGCTTAAATTCACCCCCCCACTTT. It yields the protein CASSLNSPPHF.